This TCR beta chain was sequenced in a study of blood T cell repertoires in COVID-19. Study at large: Italy, Spain and the United States were the sources of the convalescent and acute COVID-19 samples. T cells, B-cell-depleted T cells, or PBMCs provided the cDNA or gDNA that served as material.

CDR3 size: 14 residues. CDR1 and CDR2 (germline): LGHNA, YNFKEQ. J gave up 2 bases and V 5 bases, and 4 bases lay outside the gene matches. Per the authors' pipeline: Counts of nucleated cells, estimated from reference gene primer amplification, were obtained. The data were produced by immunoSEQ multiplex PCR, yet TCRdb's version contains in-frame clones alone and is incomplete. Clone size and V and J calls were adopted from that table, with D and trimming inferred from the DNA. The sample includes some 100,000 clones, about four fifths of them seen just once. Sequenced input: peripheral blood. This TCR was sampled from a man aged 50-60 years with active or convalescent COVID-19. This rearrangement joins TRBV4-2 to TRBJ2-5; 8 bases are a match to TRBD1. Written as DNA, the CDR3 is TGTGCCAGCAGCAATAACAGGGGGCAAGAGACCCAGTACTTC. Translated, it gives CASSNNRGQETQYF.